This TCR beta chain derives from a study of beta chain features in type 1 diabetes. Study-wide results and caveats: There were fewer insertions and more deletions at the VDJ junctions of type 1 diabetes patients.

Reverse transcription of all isolated RNA meant that expressed TCRB transcripts were sequenced. Generated by immunoSEQ multiplex PCR, the TCRdb table keeps only in-frame clones and is missing some. The table has 330,000 or so clones, around 13% seen once. Turning to this clone: The antigen remains undetermined.

The CDR3 loop spans 14 amino acids. The V segment lost 8 bases and the J segment 8 bases; nucleotides outside the gene matches: 12. Germline CDR1 and CDR2: GTSNPN and SVGIG (reference sequence). The material sequenced was central memory CD4+ T cells from blood. The chain links TRBV30 to TRBJ2-1; TRBD1 matches at 10 bases. This receptor was identified in a man aged 30-40 years in good health. Here the CDR3 reads CATDSGTGAHEQFF. In DNA form, the CDR3 reads TGTGCCACCGACTCCGGGACAGGGGCCCATGAGCAGTTCTTC.